This T cell receptor (beta chain) emerged from a study of tumour-infiltrating T cells in Burkitt lymphoma. The wider study: All epidemiological Burkitt lymphoma subtypes were represented in the cohort. Survival, overall and progression-free, tracked with productive clonality. Study results and caveats: Many Burkitt lymphoma patients shared several public clonotypes.

The assay was immunoSEQ multiplex PCR, and TCRdb's table has in-frame clones only and misses some. The sample includes 2,500 to 3,000 clones, 13% to 15% of them seen just once. As concerns this clone: The antigen remains unidentified.

The V end was cut by 4 bases, the J end by 3 bases, with 15 bases between. This CDR3 is 15 amino acids long. Per germline, CDR1 SGHVS and CDR2 FNYEAQ. The chain employs TRBV7-6 and TRBJ2-5; the D gene is possibly TRBD1 (6 bases). The sequenced material came from tumor tissue. This TCR was sampled from a human donor with Burkitt lymphoma. CDR3: CASSSRGQGKETQYF. Written as DNA, the CDR3 is TGTGCCAGCAGCTCCAGAGGCCAGGGGAAAGAGACCCAGTACTTC.